The clone carrying this T cell receptor (beta chain) has a single count. This sample was included in a study of blood T cell repertoires in COVID-19. Repertoires were generated with immunoSEQ multiplex PCR, while TCRdb's copy carries only in-frame clones and drops some. The sample carries about 310,000 clones, 85% to 90% recorded once. Germline CDR1 reads MDHEN; CDR2 reads SYDVKM. V was cut by 3 bases and J by 0 bases, with 8 bases left in between. The CDR3 runs 14 residues. The sequenced material came from PBMCs or T cells enriched from blood (not recorded which). The chain recombines TRBV28 with TRBJ1-1, with D tentatively TRBD1 (5 bases). The source of this sequence is a woman between 18 and 29 years old with acute COVID-19. The CDR3 coding sequence is TGTGCCAGCAGTTTGGGAGGGGTGAACACTGAAGCTTTCTTT. As protein: CASSLGGVNTEAFF. Full variable domain (missing parts from reference TRBV28 and TRBJ1-1): DVKVTQSSRYLVKRTGEKVFLECVQDMDHENMFWYRQDPGLGLRLIYFSYDVKMKEKGDIPEGYSVSREKKERFSLILESASTNQTSMYLCASSLGGVNTEAFFGQGTRLTVV.